The next 13 T cell receptor beta chains were all read from a single sample in a study of CD8+CD57+ T cells in acquired aplastic anemia. Genomic DNA was employed as the template in profiling TCR beta VDJ and CDR3. TCRdb processed the reads anew with MiXCR; each CDR3 protein has one entry. This sample has hundreds of thousands of distinct CDR3 sequences, with 55% to 70% found just once. What was sequenced was sorted CD4+, CD8+, or CD8+CD57+ T cells (not recorded which) from PBMCs. These receptor sequences come from a human donor in good health, serving as a control.

This clonotype was observed a few times. This CDR3 reads CASSVGGGTYGYTF. In DNA, the CDR3 is TGTGCCAGCAGCGTGGGGGGAGGGACCTATGGCTACACCTTC. The chain employs TRBV7-2 and TRBJ1-2; TRBD1 might be the D (5 bases). V was shortened by 5 bases and J by 4 bases, with 14 bases between the two germline ends. Looked up from germline, CDR1 is SGHTA and CDR2 is FQGNSA. This CDR3 comprises 14 residues.

Concerning this clonotype itself: Mismatch with germline at one junction end may stem from a read error. In DNA, the CDR3 is TGCAGTGCTACACGGCGGACTAACGGGGTCTTT. It is translated as CSATRRTNGVF. This chain joins TRBV20-1 and TRBJ1-1, with unresolved D. The CDR3 contains 11 residues. Germline CDR1 reads DFQATT; CDR2 reads SNEGSKA (reference sequence).

The count of this clonotype is one. The chain carries TRBV29-1 and TRBJ1-1; D ambiguous. Per germline, CDR1 SQVTM and CDR2 ANQGSEA. The CDR3 extends over 13 amino acids. Trimming left V 4 bases short and J 5 bases short, with 14 bases between. The CDR3 loop is CSVAIRKDTEAFF. The CDR3 nucleotides are TGCAGCGTTGCGATCCGTAAAGATACTGAAGCTTTCTTT.

The chain combines TRBV5-5 with TRBJ2-5; a weak D match, TRBD1 (6 bases). The germline CDR1 and CDR2 sequences are SGHKS and YYEKEE (reference sequence). V lost 4 bases and J 3 bases, leaving 16 bases between the germline ends. CDR3 length: 15 residues. The CDR3 spells CASSGDRHREETQYF. The CDR3 DNA reads TGTGCCAGCAGCGGCGATAGACACAGGGAAGAGACCCAGTACTTC.

This clonotype was observed once. The junction does not match germline at one end; this may be a read error. The V and J genes are TRBV7-9 and TRBJ2-7; 15 positions agree with TRBD2. CDR3 length: 16 residues. Germline V gives CDR1 SEHNR, CDR2 FQNEAQ (reference sequence). The CDR3 protein is CASSLAGLAGGDRQYF. CDR3 DNA: TGTGCCAGCAGCCTAGCGGGACTAGCGGGGGGAGATCGGCAGTACTTC.

V and J are TRBV2 and TRBJ2-3; TRBD1 matches 7 bases. The trim removed 6 bases at V and 2 bases at J, leaving 8 bases unmatched. The length of the CDR3 is 15 residues. Germline CDR1 SNHLY, CDR2 FYNNEI. This CDR3 is CASSLPGQDTDTQYF. The CDR3 DNA is TGTGCCAGCAGCCTGCCCGGACAGGACACAGATACGCAGTATTTT.

Regarding this clonotype: This CDR3 fails to terminate in the conserved phenylalanine or tryptophan, so it likely reflects a read error. The limits of the CDR3 on the DNA are not certain, so only TCRdb's listed CDR3 is given. This chain links TRBV10-3 with TRBJ1-6; the D call in the table, TRBD1, was not verified against the DNA. CDR1 is ENHRY and CDR2 is SYGVKD in the germline V gene. The CDR3 contains 15 residues when both ends are counted. Here the CDR3 reads CVIRDPGQVNKSPHS.

Many counts were recorded for this clonotype. The genes are TRBV20-1 and TRBJ1-5; D is unresolved. From germline, CDR1 is DFQATT and CDR2 SNEGSKA (reference sequence). With 1 base removed from V and 7 bases from J, the gap between germline ends came to 8 bases. The CDR3 extends over 12 amino acids. The CDR3 spells CSARVAEQPQHF. The CDR3 DNA is TGCAGTGCTAGAGTCGCCGAGCAGCCCCAGCATTTT.

This chain uses TRBV12-3 or TRBV12-4 with TRBJ1-1; D ambiguous. The CDR3 is 14 amino acids. V gave up 5 bases and J gave up 1 base, with 11 bases separating them. The CDR3 protein is CASSPALANTEAFF. The CDR3 nucleotides are TGTGCCAGCAGTCCTGCTCTCGCGAACACTGAAGCTTTCTTT.

This chain links TRBV7-2 with TRBJ2-1; D may be TRBD1 (6 bases). The J call is uncertain, as TRBJ2-5 better fits the DNA end. Germline CDR1 is SGHTA and CDR2 is FQGNSA. There are 13 residues in the CDR3. The DNA for the CDR3 is TGTGCCAGCAGCCCTTCAGGGGAACAGACCCAGTACTTC. It yields the protein CASSPSGEQTQYF.

As to this clonotype: A read error may produce the germline difference seen at one junction end. This chain connects TRBV10-3 to TRBJ1-6; D is unresolved. Germline CDR1 reads ENHRY; CDR2 reads SYGVKD. The CDR3 runs 12 residues. The CDR3: CATRHINSPLYF. CDR3 DNA sequence: TGTGCCACACGACATATCAATTCCCCCCTCTACTTT.

This clonotype was recorded once. The chain carries TRBV20-1 and TRBJ1-3; D is possibly TRBD1 (5 bases). In germline, CDR1 is DFQATT, CDR2 SNEGSKA (reference sequence). CDR3 length: 14 amino acids. Written as DNA, the CDR3 is TGCAGCGTTGCCGACCGGGACTTTGGGAACACCATATATTTT. Its translation: CSVADRDFGNTIYF.

Turning to this clonotype: Sequence at one end of the junction differs from germline and may be a read error. The chain recombines TRBV4-1 with TRBJ1-2; the D gene is possibly TRBD1 (5 bases). Germline assignment: CDR1 MGHRA and CDR2 YSYEKL. The CDR3 spans 14 residues. The CDR3, as DNA: TGTGCCAGCAGCCAAGGGGAGGATGACTATGGCTACACCTTC. Amino acid sequence: CASSQGEDDYGYTF.